A single TCR beta chain is shown here with its context. Its antigen remains undetermined. The record has no base qualities; no much larger clone is one base away. The sample comes from a study of cytomegalovirus exposure and HLA in healthy donors (dated by TCRdb to about 2017). At the level of the whole study: In an earlier analysis of under 750 of the donors, roughly 300 Gb of sequence data and 100 million or so unique TCR beta sequences from 180 million or so T cells were reported. An early release covering some 640 HLA-typed donors comprised 300 to 350 gigabases of sequencing data and approximately 85 million unique TCR sequences. Of the 300 to 500 genotyped donors, 81% were placed in the genetic ancestry cluster associated with self-reported Caucasian donors. The study was designed to test whether signatures of past pathogen exposure could be identified by cataloging public T cell receptors. The T cell repertoires of about 700 subjects were profiled by immunosequencing and related to cytomegalovirus serostatus. Besides the first cohort of roughly 640 subjects, a separate validation cohort made up of roughly 120 different subjects was used. To predict cytomegalovirus infection status, the study combined high-throughput TCR immunosequencing, statistical association of individual TCRs with disease status, and machine learning. To study patterns of TCR occurrence, a later analysis re-analyzed previously published TCR beta repertoires from more than 550 donors and added high-resolution HLA genotyping. The later analysis used no new phenotypic data to find candidate immune exposures, relying instead on TCR beta sequences and their occurrence across donors. In an earlier analysis of over 550 of the donors, high-throughput TCR beta sequencing was used to judge whether each TCR beta V gene segment behaved as functional or pseudogenic. Donor age, sex, ethnicity and CMV serostatus were collected together with the repertoire data. A later genetic analysis used genome-wide SNP genotypes for about three fifths of the roughly 700 donors, treating that subset as a discovery cohort. Every repertoire in the discovery cohort had been generated on one and the same sequencing platform. HLA typing covered class I and class II loci at four-digit resolution. Typing coverage varied by locus: roughly 620-640 donors for A, B, C, DRB1 and DQB1; roughly 510 for DQA1; more than 600 for DPA1; approximately 470 for DPB1. Roughly 5 DR-DQ haplotypes were treated as single units for association and clustering because of strong linkage in the cohort. Across 300 to 500 genotyped donors of the cohort, an average of roughly 200,000 unique TCR beta nucleotide sequences per donor were sequenced, and roughly a sixth of those sequences were non-productive.

From its cysteine to its phenylalanine, the CDR3 spans 14 amino acids. Only the CDR3 region is kept as DNA, spanning 42 bases read in frame from base 1. V and J are truncated by 4 bases and 5 bases respectively, leaving an intervening sequence of 15 bases. CDR1 and CDR2 (SGHVS, FNYEAQ) derive from the germline V gene. To prepare the library, the immunoSEQ multiplex PCR assay was applied. For the multiplex PCR, a mixture combining 60 forward primers for TCR Vbeta segments and 13 reverse primers for TCR Jbeta segments was used. The CDR3 region of rearranged TCR beta genes was amplified from genomic DNA with a multiplex PCR assay. The amplified TCR beta libraries were sequenced on the Illumina HiSeq System as 87-base-pair reads. The authors processed their data as follows. In a later analysis, tens of millions of unique TCR beta chains were counted across the approximately 640 repertoires, and approximately 11 million of these chains were shared by at least two donors. To remove PCR and sequencing errors, raw reads were error-corrected and collapsed into unique sequences using a nearest-neighbor algorithm that merged closely related sequences. Alignment of CDR3 sequences to IMGT reference sequences was used to assign V, D and J gene segments. For a sequence to be retained, at least a six-nucleotide match to both a V gene segment and a J gene segment was required. A rearrangement counted as productive if the CDR3 had no stop codons and remained in frame with V and J, and every other rearrangement counted as non-productive. Following IMGT convention, CDR3 was defined as the stretch from the second conserved V-encoded cysteine up to the conserved J-encoded phenylalanine. The earlier analysis of about 500 of the donors excluded sequences that lacked an unambiguous match to a single V gene segment. An earlier analysis of 587 of the donors classified V segments as functional when productive rearrangements were above 56.7% and as segregating when the standard deviation between donors was above 5%. A statistical classification framework was built for diagnosing cytomegalovirus status from the catalog of TCR beta chain sequences. V and J gene assignment, in a later analysis, came from comparing TCR nucleotide sequences with IMGT/GENE-DB human TR gene sequences. In a later analysis, CDR3 sequences and most-parsimonious VDJ recombination scenarios were assigned using the TCRdist pipeline. In a later analysis, every TCR beta chain was defined by the combination of its CDR3 amino acid sequence and its V-gene family, and reads without a unique V-gene family were dropped. In a later analysis, approximately 640 highly shared, low-generation-probability nucleotide sequences were removed to address suspected cross-contamination and a sequencing artifact. In a later analysis, a clonal expansion index for each public chain was calculated from normalized within-repertoire ranks of inferred template counts. Generation probabilities in a later analysis came from a VDJ recombination model fitted to out-of-frame rearrangements, and those results were checked against IGoR. Hypergeometric tests were used in a later analysis to score TCR-TCR, TCR-HLA and TCR-CMV co-occurrence, with a repertoire-size bias correction applied to the TCR pairs. In a later analysis, false discovery rates were estimated by permuting HLA or CMV assignments 20 times. In a later analysis, co-occurring TCRs were grouped using DBSCAN, and TCRdist sequence similarity was added for clustering within HLA-allele-positive subsets. Co-occurrence clustering excluded repertoires with fewer than 30,000 or more than 120,000 public chains, plus five with anomalous nucleotide sharing. TCRdb holds this immuneACCESS table with in-frame rearrangements only. Some clones are missing; in checked studies, unresolved V genes explain under half, and the rest has no known cause. V, J and clone size are taken as reported in that table, and D and trimming were inferred from the DNA itself. This sample gives 120,000 to 150,000 clones in total; about four fifths of them show up just once. The top ten clonotypes cover roughly 3% of the sample.

Broad study findings and their caveats: Across donors, most TCR sequences were observed very rarely, whereas some public TCRs were present in many individuals. HLA typing was unavailable for some donors at each locus, so association tests used only the typed subset. When HLA alleles, especially DR and DQ, strongly co-occurred, attributing TCR associations to individual alleles was difficult. The 87-base-pair reads could not distinguish some IMGT-functional V segments, including TRBV6-2 and TRBV6-3, so those segments were excluded. In an earlier analysis of about 600 of the donors, most TCR beta V segments appeared in productive rearrangements about 87% or about 30% of the time, broadly matching IMGT annotations. Linkage disequilibrium might explain the correlated functional status among segregating V segments, but an unknown experimental factor could not be ruled out. A total of roughly 160 TCR beta chains were listed by the study as associated with cytomegalovirus. A further reported finding was that TCR beta sequences accurately predicted the HLA-A and HLA-B alleles for most subjects in the first cohort. The presence/absence analyses assumed that sequencing depth was roughly uniform across donors, and that assumption may not be true. Cytomegalovirus status was reported to be diagnosed by the classifier with high specificity and sensitivity in both the original and validation cohorts. Because counts were too low, roughly 17 rarely observed V segments, including chromosome 9 orphons, were left out of the earlier analysis of some 640 of the donors. A later analysis found that HLA-associated TCR beta chains were more clonally expanded and had lower generation probabilities than equally common non-associated chains. Immune exposure information for the cohort was limited to CMV serostatus. A few of the identified cytomegalovirus-associated TCR beta chains were confirmed in vitro to be specific for cytomegalovirus antigens. A later analysis found that most CMV-associated TCR beta chains appeared HLA-restricted, with HLA associations seemingly driven largely by CMV exposure. In a later genetic analysis, fewer N-insertions in productive TCRs were reported among donors in an Asian-associated ancestry cluster than the approximately 630-donor mean. According to a later analysis, TCR association rates differed among HLA loci, with DRB1 alleles showing the most associated TCRs and HLA-C alleles showing the fewest. Several of the top co-occurrence clusters appeared to be linked to parvovirus B19, influenza, CMV and Epstein-Barr virus, according to a later analysis. A later analysis associated 16,951 TCR beta sequences with specific HLA alleles at a false discovery rate of 0.05. A group of highly shared sequence variants was considered likely to be a technical artifact of the sequencing pipeline. This cohort had only TCR beta chains sequenced, and the lack of alpha or paired-chain data limited which features could be detected. The authors suggested that the approach could potentially be extended to other disease states and immunological phenotypes. A later genetic analysis associated a missense DCLRE1C variant with V-gene and J-gene trimming of TCR beta chains, and an independent cohort replicated the association.

In total, around 600 healthy bone marrow donors made up the cohort. At the time of sampling, every cohort member was nominally healthy, though immune exposures that went unrecorded were likely present. The donor was CMV seronegative and belonged to the group of approximately 320 seronegative cohort members. Every donor gave a peripheral blood sample, and the peripheral blood mononuclear cells from that sample were used for TCR beta sequencing. The Qiagen DNeasy Blood Extraction Kit was used to extract genomic DNA from the blood cell samples. This receptor was taken from a male donor in good health and CMV-seronegative. Recombination connected TRBV7-6 to TRBJ2-7; a weak D assignment points to TRBD2 (7 bases agree). The material sequenced was PBMCs. CDR3 reads: CASSSLGGGDEQYF. In nucleotides, the sequence is TGTGCCAGCAGCTCCTTGGGAGGGGGAGACGAGCAGTACTTC.